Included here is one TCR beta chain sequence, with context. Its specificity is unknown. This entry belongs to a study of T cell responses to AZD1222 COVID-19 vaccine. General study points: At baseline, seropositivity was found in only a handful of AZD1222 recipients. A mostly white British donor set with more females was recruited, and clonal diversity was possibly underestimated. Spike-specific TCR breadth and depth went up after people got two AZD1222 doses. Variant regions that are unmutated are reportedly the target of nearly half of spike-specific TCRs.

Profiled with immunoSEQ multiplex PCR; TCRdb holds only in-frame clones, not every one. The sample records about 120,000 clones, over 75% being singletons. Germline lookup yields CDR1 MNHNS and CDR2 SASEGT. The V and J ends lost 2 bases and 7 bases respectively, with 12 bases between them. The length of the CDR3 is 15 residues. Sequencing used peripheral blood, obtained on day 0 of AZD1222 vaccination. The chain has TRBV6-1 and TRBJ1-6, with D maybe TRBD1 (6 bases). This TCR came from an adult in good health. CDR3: CASSELQGRNSPLHF. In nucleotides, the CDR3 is TGTGCCAGCAGTGAATTGCAGGGGCGAAATTCACCCCTCCACTTT.